This T cell receptor (beta chain) was recovered during a study of blood T cell repertoires in COVID-19. Study summary: T cells, B-cell-depleted T cells, or PBMCs provided the cDNA or gDNA that served as material.

The length of the CDR3 is 15 residues. Between the trimmed V and J ends, which lost 3 bases and 7 bases, there was a span of 16 bases. CDR1 is KGHSH, CDR2 LQKENI, per germline. Authors' data handling: How many nucleated cells were present was estimated from reference gene primer amplification. Clones were sequenced by immunoSEQ multiplex PCR, and TCRdb holds only the in-frame ones, with some missing. V and J calls and clone size are copied from that table; D and trimming were computed from the DNA. The profile shows roughly 120,000 clones, 80% of them singletons. The chain uses TRBV18 and TRBJ1-5; D is unresolved. The specimen sequenced was peripheral blood. The TCR comes from a human donor in a cohort sampled during active or convalescent COVID-19. This chain's CDR3 is CASSPFPPRVQPQHF. CDR3 DNA: TGTGCCAGCTCACCTTTCCCACCTCGGGTGCAGCCCCAGCATTTT.